This T cell receptor (beta chain) was obtained from a study of blood T cell repertoires in COVID-19. The table came from immunoSEQ multiplex PCR; TCRdb's copy has only in-frame clones and leaves some out. Among around 260,000 clones listed, approximately 83% were seen once. The germline V gene has CDR1 KGHDR and CDR2 SFDVKD. Deletions cut 4 bases from V and 4 bases from J, with 7 bases between. The CDR3 length is 13 residues. The J gene is TRBJ2-1, the V gene TRBV24-1; no firm D call. This TCR was recovered from a woman in her 30s who had recovered from COVID-19. Source material: PBMCs or T cells enriched from blood (not recorded which). CDR3 loop: CATSEPRYNEQFF. The CDR3 DNA is TGTGCCACCAGTGAACCCAGGTACAATGAGCAGTTCTTC.